The present TCR beta chain was sequenced within a study of T cells in Graves' hyperthyroidism and ophthalmopathy. Study at large: Peripheral blood draws took place at initial diagnosis, ahead of any treatment. Study findings and constraints: Stable hyperthyroidism was told apart from ophthalmopathy by a model built on 13 V-J features. Most clonotypes expanded in the thyroid (above 0.001) were also present in blood.

Amplified TCR beta CDR3 regions derived from RNA transcripts. With the HTBI primer set, the TCR CDR3 went through a first round of RT-PCR. In TCRdb, the multiplex PCR reads were re-called with MiXCR into one record per CDR3 protein. The sample includes 600,000 to 650,000 distinct CDR3 sequences, 15% to 20% of them seen just once. The CDR3 runs to 14 residues. Germline V CDR1 and CDR2: PRHDT, FYEKMQ (reference sequence). The V gene lost 4 bases and the J gene lost 2 bases, with 12 bases spanning the gap. A few counts support this clonotype. Its antigen is unknown. Graves' hyperthyroidism without ophthalmopathy progression within 18 months was termed stable.

The sequence was obtained from a woman aged 25 to 45 with Graves' hyperthyroidism. The J gene is TRBJ2-7, the V gene TRBV13, with D possibly being TRBD2 (5 bases). The sequenced sample was blood. The CDR3, as DNA: TGTGCCAGCAGCTCGAGAGGGCCCCCCTACGAGCAGTACTTC. This gives the protein CASSSRGPPYEQYF.